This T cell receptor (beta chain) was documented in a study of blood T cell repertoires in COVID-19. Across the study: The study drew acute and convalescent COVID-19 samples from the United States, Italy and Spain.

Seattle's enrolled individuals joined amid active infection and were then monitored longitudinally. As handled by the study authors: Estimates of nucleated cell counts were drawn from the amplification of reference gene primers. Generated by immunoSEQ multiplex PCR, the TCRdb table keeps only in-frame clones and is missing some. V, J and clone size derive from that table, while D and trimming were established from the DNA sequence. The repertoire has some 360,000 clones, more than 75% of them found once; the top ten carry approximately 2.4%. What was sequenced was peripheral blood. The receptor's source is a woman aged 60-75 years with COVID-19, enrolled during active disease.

Written as DNA, the CDR3 is TGCGCCAGCAGCTCGGGGACTAGCGGAAGGCAAGAGACCCAGTACTTC. Amino acid sequence: CASSSGTSGRQETQYF. The rearrangement links TRBV5-1 to TRBJ2-5; 11 positions match TRBD2. CDR1 is SGHRS, CDR2 YFSETQ, per germline. V gave up 3 bases and J gave up 2 bases; unmatched junction bases: 6. The CDR3 is made up of 16 amino acids. Filled out from reference TRBV5-1 and TRBJ2-5, the complete variable domain reads KAGVTQTPRYLIKTRGQQVTLSCSPISGHRSVSWYQQTPGQGLQFLFEYFSETQRNKGNFPGRFSGRQFSNSRSEMNVSTLELGDSALYLCASSSGTSGRQETQYFGPGTRLLVL.